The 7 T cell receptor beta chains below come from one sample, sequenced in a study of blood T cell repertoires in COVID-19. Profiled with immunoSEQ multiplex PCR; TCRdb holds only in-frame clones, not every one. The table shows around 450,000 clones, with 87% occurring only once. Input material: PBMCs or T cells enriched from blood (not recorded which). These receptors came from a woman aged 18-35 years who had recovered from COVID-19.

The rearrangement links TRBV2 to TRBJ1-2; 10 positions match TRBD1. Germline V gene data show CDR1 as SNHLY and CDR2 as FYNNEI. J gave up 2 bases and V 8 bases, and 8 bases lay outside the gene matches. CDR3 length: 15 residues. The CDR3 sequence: CASPGQGSPNYGYTF. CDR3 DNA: TGTGCCAGCCCGGGACAGGGGTCACCCAACTATGGCTACACCTTC.

CDR3 nucleotide sequence: TGTGCCAGCAGCAAGGTTGGACAGCGACAACCTAATAATTCACCCCTCCACTTT. It codes for CASSKVGQRQPNNSPLHF. The J gene is TRBJ1-6, the V gene TRBV21-1; TRBD1, as called in the table, went unchecked against the DNA. TRBV21-1 is termed a pseudogene. The CDR3 has 18 residues.

The CDR3 reads CASSLFGGPSYEQFF. CDR3 sequence (DNA): TGTGCCAGCAGCCTTTTCGGGGGGCCTAGCTATGAGCAGTTCTTC. This rearrangement joins TRBV14 to TRBJ2-1, with D possibly matching TRBD2 (7 bases). Germline-derived CDR1 and CDR2 are SGHDN and FVKESK. V lost 4 bases to trimming and J lost 8 bases, with 18 bases between them. CDR3 length: 15 residues.

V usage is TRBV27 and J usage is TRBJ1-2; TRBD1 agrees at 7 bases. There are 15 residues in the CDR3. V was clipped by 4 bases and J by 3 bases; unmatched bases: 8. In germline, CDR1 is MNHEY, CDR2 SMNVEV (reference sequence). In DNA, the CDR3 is TGTGCCAGCAGTTCCGGCCCGACAGGGCACTATGGCTACACCTTC. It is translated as CASSSGPTGHYGYTF.

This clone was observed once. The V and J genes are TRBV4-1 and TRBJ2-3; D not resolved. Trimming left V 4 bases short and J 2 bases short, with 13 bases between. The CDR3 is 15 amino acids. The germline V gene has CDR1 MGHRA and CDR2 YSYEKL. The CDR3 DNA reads TGCGCCAGCAGCCGCTTTTTACTCGACACAGATACGCAGTATTTT. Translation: CASSRFLLDTDTQYF.

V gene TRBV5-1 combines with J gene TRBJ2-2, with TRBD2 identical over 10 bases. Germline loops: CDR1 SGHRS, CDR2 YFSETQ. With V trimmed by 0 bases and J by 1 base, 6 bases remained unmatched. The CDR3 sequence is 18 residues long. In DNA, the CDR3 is TGCGCCAGCAGCTTGGGGACTAGCGGAGACCTGAACACCGGGGAGCTGTTTTTT. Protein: CASSLGTSGDLNTGELFF. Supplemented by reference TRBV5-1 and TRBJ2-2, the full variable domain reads KAGVTQTPRYLIKTRGQQVTLSCSPISGHRSVSWYQQTPGQGLQFLFEYFSETQRNKGNFPGRFSGRQFSNSRSEMNVSTLELGDSALYLCASSLGTSGDLNTGELFFGEGSRLTVL.

CDR3 DNA sequence: TGTGCCAGCAGTTTCGGGGGACGCACTGAAGCTTTCTTT. Protein: CASSFGGRTEAFF. This chain connects TRBV12-3 or TRBV12-4 to TRBJ1-1; weak D call: TRBD1 (5 bases). The length of the CDR3 is 13 residues. The ends were cut back, 3 bases at V and 4 bases at J, with 9 bases in the middle.